Below, one T cell receptor beta chain is given with its context. Its specificity is not known. Germline CDR1 is SQVTM and CDR2 is ANQGSEA. CDR3 length equals 15 residues. The sample comes from a study of regulatory T cells in long-lasting Graves disease. Regarding time point: persistent/refractory GD, antithyroid drugs over 5 years with positive TRAb. RNA isolated from PBMCs was used to make the TCR library. Study-level findings and limits: Persistent cases favored TRBV28, TRBJ1-2 and TRBJ2-5.

Building of the TCR beta libraries involved iRepertoire HTBI primers and Arm-PCR of CDR3 regions. TCRdb independently ran MiXCR on the multiplex PCR reads; one entry per CDR3 protein. This sample carries about 290,000 distinct CDR3 sequences, roughly a fifth of them seen once, and the ten largest clones take 56%. The TCR originated in a female donor with Graves disease. This chain joins TRBV29-1 and TRBJ2-2; D possibly uses TRBD1 or TRBD2 (7 bases each). The sequencing here drew on peripheral blood mononuclear cells (PBMCs), taken when the disease was refractory, from a patient treated with antithyroid drugs. The CDR3 region has the DNA TGCGGAGGAATTGGCAGGGGGGGATTATCCGGGGAGCTGTTTTTT. Residues: CGGIGRGGLSGELFF.